Below, one T cell receptor beta chain is given with its context. TCRdb recomputed calls from the reads with MiXCR, one row per CDR3 protein. The data hold about 300,000 distinct CDR3 sequences, with about 8.8% observed a single time. This CDR3 contains 13 residues. Per the germline V gene, CDR1 is SQVTM and CDR2 is ANQGSEA. The V gene lost 4 bases and the J gene lost 2 bases, with 11 bases spanning the gap. The data derive from a study of T cell repertoires in cytomegalovirus infection. This sequence was found in a human donor in good health (CMV status not recorded). Some clones in this sample may be carry-over from other donors' samples. Sequencing used PBMCs. The chain uses TRBV29-1 and TRBJ1-1, with D possibly being TRBD1 (6 bases). The CDR3 DNA is TGCAGCGTTGTGCAGGGGCCTAACACTGAAGCTTTCTTT. Protein product: CSVVQGPNTEAFF.